Detailed here is one T cell receptor beta chain. This entry comes from a study of blood T cell repertoires in COVID-19. Germline lookup yields CDR1 SGHDN and CDR2 FVKESK. This CDR3 is 15 amino acids long. Trimming stripped 2 bases from V and 2 bases from J, with 13 bases between. The assay was immunoSEQ multiplex PCR, and TCRdb's table has in-frame clones only and misses some. The data show some 260,000 clones, with about 88% seen just once and about 0.99% held by the top ten. The receptor was derived from a woman between 40 and 55 years old who had recovered from COVID-19. This rearrangement joins TRBV14 to TRBJ2-7; D may be TRBD1 (5 bases). Sequences were obtained from peripheral blood. The CDR3 region has the DNA TGTGCCAGCAGCCAATCCCAAGGGGCCACCTACGAGCAGTACTTC. Translating it yields CASSQSQGATYEQYF.